The rows below give T cell receptor beta chains drawn from one sample of a study of blood T cells in healthy people across ages. Each CDR3 protein is one row after TCRdb ran MiXCR on the 5' RACE reads. The table lists about 970,000 distinct CDR3 sequences, about 53% of them singletons, with about 21% in the top ten. Sequenced sample: blood. These receptors all stem from a woman aged 60 to 75 in good health. The CDR3 runs from the conserved cysteine through the conserved F or W. The D gene is left open where the match is weak. Rows give clone size only sometimes, using once, few, many, or a class for an expanded clone.

J gene	V gene	D gene	clone size	CDR3 DNA	CDR3 protein
TRBJ2-7	TRBV20-1	-	few	TGCAGTCCAAGCGTAGGGAGCTCCTACGAGCAGTACTTC	CSPSVGSSYEQYF
TRBJ2-5	TRBV12-3/TRBV12-4	TRBD1	few	TGTGCCAGCAGCCCGACCGGGACAGGGAGAAAAGAGACCCAGTACTTC	CASSPTGTGRKETQYF
TRBJ2-3	TRBV27	-	once	TGTGCCAGCAGTTTCCTGCTACCAGGGACCCCTAAAGCCGACACGCAGTATTTT	CASSFLLPGTPKADTQYF
TRBJ1-5	TRBV12-3/TRBV12-4	-	-	TGTGCCAGCAGTTATGGTCCGGCTGGCAATCAGCCCCAGCATTTT	CASSYGPAGNQPQHF
TRBJ2-3	TRBV27	TRBD2	once	TGTGCCAGCAGTTTATCAGTTAGCGGGAGCACAGATACGCAGTATTTT	CASSLSVSGSTDTQYF
TRBJ2-4	TRBV7-2	TRBD2	-	TGTGCCAGCAGCTTCGTAGCGGGAGTAATGGACATTCAGTACTTC	CASSFVAGVMDIQYF
TRBJ2-7	TRBV6-2/TRBV6-3	-	-	TGTGCCAGCAGTGACTCGGGCGTCACCTACGAGCAGTACTTC	CASSDSGVTYEQYF
TRBJ2-5	TRBV6-1	TRBD2	-	TGTGCCACCCGGGGGGACGGAGAGACCCAGTACTTC	CATRGDGETQYF
TRBJ2-7	TRBV4-2	TRBD1	-	TGTGCCAGCAGCCAAGAGGTTTCGGGAACAGGGGGCTTTGTCTCCTACGAGCAGTACTTC	CASSQEVSGTGGFVSYEQYF
TRBJ1-4	TRBV7-9	-	-	TGTGCCAGCAGAACAGGGCCAGCTAATGAAAAACTGTTTTTT	CASRTGPANEKLFF
TRBJ1-5	TRBV20-1	-	many	TGCAGTGCTAGACTTAGCAATCAGCCCCAGCATTTT	CSARLSNQPQHF
TRBJ2-7	TRBV5-1	-	few	TGCGCCAGCAGCAACGGACGTAGAAATTTGATCTACGAGCAGTACTTC	CASSNGRRNLIYEQYF
TRBJ1-5	TRBV4-2	TRBD1	-	TGTGCCAGCAGCCAGTTGGGGCGAACAGGGGGAAATCAGCCCCAGCATTTT	CASSQLGRTGGNQPQHF
TRBJ2-5	TRBV7-2	TRBD2	many	TGTGCCAGCAGCCGAGGGCTAGCGGGACTACAAGAGACCCAGTACTTC	CASSRGLAGLQETQYF
TRBJ2-1	TRBV20-1	-	-	TGCAGTGCTATGTGGGAGGTCTACAATGAGCAGTTCTTC	CSAMWEVYNEQFF
TRBJ1-1	TRBV27	-	-	TGTGCCAGCAGTTTATCCTCAGGGCGCCCGAACACTGAAGCTTTCTTT	CASSLSSGRPNTEAFF
TRBJ2-1	TRBV20-1	TRBD2	few	TGCAGTGCTAGGCCCCTAGGGACTAGCTCCTACAATGAGCAGTTCTTC	CSARPLGTSSYNEQFF
TRBJ2-7	TRBV20-1	-	-	TGCAGTGGTCAGTGGGGGCTTTCCTACAATGAGCAGTACTTC	CSGQWGLSYNEQYF
TRBJ2-5	TRBV11-3	TRBD2	many	TGTGCCAGCAGCCCCGGGACTAGCGGGGGATTGGTAGAGACCCAGTACTTC	CASSPGTSGGLVETQYF
TRBJ2-3	TRBV2	-	-	TGTGCCGGGGGCGGCGCGCCTGTGGATACGCAGTATTTT	CAGGGAPVDTQYF
TRBJ2-2	TRBV28	-	-	TGTGCCAGCAGAAAGGGACGGAACACCGGGGAGCTGTTTTTT	CASRKGRNTGELFF
TRBJ2-1	TRBV13	TRBD1	many	TGTGCCAGCAGTTCCACCACGGGACAGGGGGATTTAAACTACAATGAGCAGTTCTTC	CASSSTTGQGDLNYNEQFF
TRBJ1-2	TRBV6-6	TRBD1	-	TGTGCCAGCAGTGACACGACAGGGTACTATGGCCACACCTTC	CASSDTTGYYGHTF
TRBJ2-7	TRBV12-3/TRBV12-4	TRBD2	few	TGTGCCAGCAGTTCCCTCCTGTCTAGCGGAACCTACGAGCAGTACTTC	CASSSLLSSGTYEQYF
TRBJ2-1	TRBV20-1	TRBD2	-	TGCAGTGCTAGGAGCTCCGGGCTAGCGGGCCGCGAGCAGTTCTTC	CSARSSGLAGREQFF
TRBJ2-7	TRBV7-2	-	-	TGTGCCAGCAGCCCCGACAGATTCTACGAGCAGTACTTC	CASSPDRFYEQYF
TRBJ2-7	TRBV7-2	-	-	TGTGCCAGCAGCTTAGAGGGCGGGCGAGCCTACGAGCAGTACTTC	CASSLEGGRAYEQYF
TRBJ2-3	TRBV6-1	-	-	TGTGCCAGCAGCCTGGAGGGGGACACGGCGATTGGCACAGATACGCAGTATTTT	CASSLEGDTAIGTDTQYF
TRBJ2-7	TRBV28	TRBD1	once	TGTGCCAGCAGCCTTAGAGCTGGGACAGGGTCCGAGCAGTACTTC	CASSLRAGTGSEQYF
TRBJ2-7	TRBV6-1	TRBD1	-	TGTGCCAGCACCAAACAGGGGGCCTCCTACGAGCAGTACTTC	CASTKQGASYEQYF